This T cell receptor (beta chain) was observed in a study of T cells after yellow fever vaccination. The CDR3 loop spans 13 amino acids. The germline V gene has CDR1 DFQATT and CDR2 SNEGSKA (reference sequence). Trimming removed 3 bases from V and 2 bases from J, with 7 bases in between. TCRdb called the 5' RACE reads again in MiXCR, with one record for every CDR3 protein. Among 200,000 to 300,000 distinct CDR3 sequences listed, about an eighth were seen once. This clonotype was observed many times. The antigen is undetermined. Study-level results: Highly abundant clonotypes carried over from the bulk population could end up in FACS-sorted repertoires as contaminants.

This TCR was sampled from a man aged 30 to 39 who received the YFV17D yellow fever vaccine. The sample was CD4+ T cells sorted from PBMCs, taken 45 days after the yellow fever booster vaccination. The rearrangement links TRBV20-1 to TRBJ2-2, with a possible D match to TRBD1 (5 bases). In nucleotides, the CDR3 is TGCAGTGCTAGGCAGGGTAACACCGGGGAGCTGTTTTTT. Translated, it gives CSARQGNTGELFF.